This TCR beta chain was sequenced during a study of early T cells in non-severe SARS-CoV-2 infection. Study information: Chains were unpaired, as sequencing was done on bulk RNA from unsorted whole blood.

This clonotype was picked up a small number of times. Individual cDNA molecules each received unique molecular identifiers attached to them. MiXCR was run by TCRdb on the 5' RACE reads, yielding one entry per CDR3 protein. This sample yields 40,000 to 45,000 distinct CDR3 sequences, of which 6% to 7% are seen a single time; around 20% belongs to the top ten. The TCR sequence derives from an adult who was a healthcare worker with PCR-confirmed SARS-CoV-2 infection or an uninfected control (not recorded which). The sequences come from whole blood, collected at baseline.

The chain's CDR3 is CASSPGGGNQPQHF. DNA of the CDR3: TGTGCCAGCAGCCCTGGGGGGGGCAATCAGCCCCAGCATTTT. The chain uses TRBV12-3 or TRBV12-4 and TRBJ1-5, with D perhaps TRBD1 (5 bases). V gave up 6 bases and J gave up 2 bases, with 11 bases separating them. The CDR3 covers 14 residues.